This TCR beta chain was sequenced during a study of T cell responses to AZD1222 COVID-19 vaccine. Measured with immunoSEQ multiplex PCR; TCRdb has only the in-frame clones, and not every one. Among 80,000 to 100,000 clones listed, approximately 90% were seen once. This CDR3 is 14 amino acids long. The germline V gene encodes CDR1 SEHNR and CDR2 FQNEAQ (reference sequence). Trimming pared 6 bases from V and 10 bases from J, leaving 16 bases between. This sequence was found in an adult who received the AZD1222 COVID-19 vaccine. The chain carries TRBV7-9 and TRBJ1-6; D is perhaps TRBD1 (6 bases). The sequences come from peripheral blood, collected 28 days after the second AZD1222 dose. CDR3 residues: CASSPARGKSPLHF. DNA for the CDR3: TGTGCCAGCAGTCCTGCCAGGGGTAAATCACCCCTCCACTTT.